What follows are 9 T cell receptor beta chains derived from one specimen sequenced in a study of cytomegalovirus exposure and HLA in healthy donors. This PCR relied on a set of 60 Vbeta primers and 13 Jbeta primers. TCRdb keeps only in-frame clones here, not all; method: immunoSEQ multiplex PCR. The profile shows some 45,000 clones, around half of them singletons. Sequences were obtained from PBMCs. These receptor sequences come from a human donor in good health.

The CDR3 spells CASSPSTGDSEQYF. CDR3 nucleotides: TGTGCCAGCTCACCCTCGACAGGGGATAGCGAGCAGTACTTC. This chain uses TRBV18 with TRBJ2-7; 8 positions agree with TRBD1. J was trimmed by 6 bases and V by 3 bases; bases with no gene match: 7. This CDR3 has 14 amino acids. Germline lookup yields CDR1 KGHSH and CDR2 LQKENI.

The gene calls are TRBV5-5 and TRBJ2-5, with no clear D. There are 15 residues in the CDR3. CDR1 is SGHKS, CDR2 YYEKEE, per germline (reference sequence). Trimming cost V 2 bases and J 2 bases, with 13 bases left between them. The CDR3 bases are TGTGCCAGCAGCTTCGGGTCGTTTGAGCAAGAGACCCAGTACTTC. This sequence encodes CASSFGSFEQETQYF.

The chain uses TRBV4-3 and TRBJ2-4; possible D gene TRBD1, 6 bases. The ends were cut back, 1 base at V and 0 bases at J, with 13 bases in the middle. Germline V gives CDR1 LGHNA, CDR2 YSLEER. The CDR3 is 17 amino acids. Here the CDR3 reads CASSQVSDRIAKNIQYF. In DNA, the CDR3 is TGCGCCAGCAGCCAAGTTTCGGACAGAATAGCCAAAAACATTCAGTACTTC.

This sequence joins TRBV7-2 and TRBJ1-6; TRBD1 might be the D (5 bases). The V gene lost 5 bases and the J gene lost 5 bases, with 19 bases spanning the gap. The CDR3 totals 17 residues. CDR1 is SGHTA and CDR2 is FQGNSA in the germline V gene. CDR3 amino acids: CASSPFGGKVDNSPLHF. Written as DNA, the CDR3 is TGTGCCAGCAGCCCATTCGGGGGAAAAGTAGATAATTCACCCCTCCACTTT.

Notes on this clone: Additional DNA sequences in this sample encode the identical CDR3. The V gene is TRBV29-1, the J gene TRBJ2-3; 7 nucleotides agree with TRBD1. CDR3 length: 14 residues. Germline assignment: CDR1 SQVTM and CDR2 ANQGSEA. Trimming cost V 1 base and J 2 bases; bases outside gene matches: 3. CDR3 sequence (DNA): TGCAGCGTTGAAGGACAGGGCTTCACAGATACGCAGTATTTT. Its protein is CSVEGQGFTDTQYF.

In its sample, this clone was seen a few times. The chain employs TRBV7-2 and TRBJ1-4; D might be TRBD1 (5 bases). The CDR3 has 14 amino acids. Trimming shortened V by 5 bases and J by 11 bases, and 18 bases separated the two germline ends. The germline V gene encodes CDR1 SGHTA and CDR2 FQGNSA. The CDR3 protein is CASSQGPIGGKLFF. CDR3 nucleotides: TGTGCCAGCAGCCAAGGACCCATCGGGGGGAAACTGTTTTTT.

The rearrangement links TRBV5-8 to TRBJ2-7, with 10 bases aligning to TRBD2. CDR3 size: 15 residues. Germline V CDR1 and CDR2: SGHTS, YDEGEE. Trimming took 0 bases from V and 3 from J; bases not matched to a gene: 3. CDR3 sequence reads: CASSLGSGGYYEQYF. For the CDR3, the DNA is TGTGCCAGCAGCTTGGGTAGCGGGGGGTACTACGAGCAGTACTTC.

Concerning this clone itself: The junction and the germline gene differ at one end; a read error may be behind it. In DNA form, the CDR3 reads TGTGCCAGCAGCCAAGTAGGAGGAATACTGAGCACAGATACGCGGTATTTT. Translating gives CASSQVGGILSTDTRYF. The V gene is TRBV4-2, the J gene TRBJ2-3; TRBD2 might be the D (5 bases). Germline CDR1 reads LGHNA; CDR2 reads YNFKEQ. The CDR3 loop spans 17 amino acids.

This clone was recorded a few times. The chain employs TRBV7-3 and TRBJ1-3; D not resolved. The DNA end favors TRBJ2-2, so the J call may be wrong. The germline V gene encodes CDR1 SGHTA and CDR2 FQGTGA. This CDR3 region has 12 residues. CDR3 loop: CASSFFTGELFF. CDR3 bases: TGTGCCAGCAGCTTTTTTACCGGGGAGCTGTTTTTT.